These T cell receptor beta chains were read from a single sample in a study of T cells expressing NK-cell markers. For each CDR3 protein, TCRdb gives one entry from its re-call of the 5' RACE reads, without DNA. The sample features 400,000 to 450,000 distinct CDR3 sequences, with 6% to 9.5% in its top ten. Specimen: blood T cells: a sorted CD56 or NKG2C T cell subset, CD4+ or CD8+ T cells, or bulk PBMC T cells (not recorded which). These receptors were obtained from a woman between 18 and 70 years old in good health. Both conserved end residues are part of each CDR3.

cdr3_aa	v_call	j_call	cdr3_length
CASSYRLAGETQYF	TRBV6-5	TRBJ2-5	14
CASSLYEGRGNQPQHF	TRBV4-2	TRBJ1-5	16
CASSYASGAYNEQFF	TRBV6-5	TRBJ2-1	15
CASRGTGGMDEQFF	TRBV12-3/TRBV12-4	TRBJ2-1	14
CASSHAIAGVETQYF	TRBV7-9	TRBJ2-5	15
CASSMDGRAEAFF	TRBV6-6	TRBJ1-1	13
CASSLLGLAWPPQETQYF	TRBV11-1	TRBJ2-5	18
CAWSRDEVPLSPQYF	TRBV30	TRBJ2-3	15
CASSLAASGNYNEQFF	TRBV5-1	TRBJ2-1	16
CSVASSQETQYF	TRBV29-1	TRBJ2-5	12
CASSQGGTGNTIYF	TRBV9	TRBJ1-3	14
CASRIRLGERGEQFF	TRBV12-3/TRBV12-4	TRBJ2-1	15
CSVDSYTEAFF	TRBV29-1	TRBJ1-1	11
CASLGQGRESNQPQHF	TRBV28	TRBJ1-5	16
CASAPGGTKKTGELFF	TRBV6-2/TRBV6-3	TRBJ2-2	16
CASSQLALGGANVLTF	TRBV7-9	TRBJ2-6	16
CSAKTAFYGELFF	TRBV20-1	TRBJ2-2	13
CASSLARGSNSPLHF	TRBV7-6	TRBJ1-6	15
CASSLGAGIYNEQFF	TRBV7-9	TRBJ2-1	15
CASSQGGSGFGETQYF	TRBV4-2	TRBJ2-5	16
CASGLAGGRFDTQYF	TRBV30	TRBJ2-3	15
CASSAIRKGTEAFF	TRBV7-9	TRBJ1-1	14
CSARAWTRGETQYF	TRBV20-1	TRBJ2-5	14
CSTRAGDTQYF	TRBV20-1	TRBJ2-3	11
CASSYDPGTPRDTEAFF	TRBV6-5	TRBJ1-1	17
CSARRDREYEKLFF	TRBV20-1	TRBJ1-4	14
CASSPEGALSNYGYTF	TRBV18	TRBJ1-2	16
CSATTRDLAKNIQYF	TRBV20-1	TRBJ2-4	15
CSARDRGPNQPQHF	TRBV20-1	TRBJ1-5	14
CATSDSRDRNIQYF	TRBV24-1	TRBJ2-4	14
CASSYGQTGTGELFF	TRBV6-5	TRBJ2-2	15
CSARGGGPLNTEAFF	TRBV20-1	TRBJ1-1	15
CSAATQYHGYTF	TRBV29-1	TRBJ1-2	12
CASSFSWGELFF	TRBV11-3	TRBJ2-2	12
CASSYTALGTDTQYF	TRBV6-5	TRBJ2-3	15